This TCR beta chain was found in a study of cytomegalovirus exposure and HLA in healthy donors (TCRdb year 2017). Some background on the complete study: In an earlier analysis of around 540 of the donors, approximately 260 Gb of sequence data and 117 million unique TCR beta sequences from 180 million or so T cells were reported. Approximately 310 gigabases of sequencing data and approximately 84 million unique TCR sequences were included in an early release covering several hundred HLA-typed donors. Of the roughly 400 genotyped donors, roughly 80% fell in the genetic ancestry cluster associated with self-reported Caucasian donors. The study was designed to test whether signatures of past pathogen exposure could be identified by cataloging public T cell receptors. The T cell repertoires of some 670 subjects were profiled by immunosequencing and related to cytomegalovirus serostatus. Besides the first cohort of around 700 subjects, a separate validation cohort made up of 120 different subjects was used. To predict cytomegalovirus infection status, the study combined high-throughput TCR immunosequencing, statistical association of individual TCRs with disease status, and machine learning. In a later analysis, previously published TCR beta repertoires from more than 500 donors were re-analyzed and high-resolution HLA genotyping was added so that TCR occurrence patterns could be studied. Rather than using new phenotypic data, the later analysis identified candidate immune exposures from TCR beta sequences and from how often those sequences occurred across donors. In an earlier analysis of roughly 540 of the donors, high-throughput TCR beta sequencing was used to judge whether each TCR beta V gene segment behaved as functional or pseudogenic. Alongside the repertoire data, information on donor age, sex, ethnicity and CMV serostatus was compiled. A later genetic analysis took genome-wide SNP genotypes for 398 of the 666 donors and used that subset as a discovery cohort. All discovery cohort repertoires had been generated on a single sequencing platform. Both class I and class II loci were covered by HLA typing, at four-digit resolution. The number of typed donors differed by locus: roughly 620-630 for A, B, C, DRB1 and DQB1; some 500 for DQA1; around 580 for DPA1; and roughly 470 for DPB1. Roughly 5 DR-DQ haplotypes were handled as single units for association and clustering, since linkage in the cohort was strong. On average, around 240,000 unique TCR beta nucleotide sequences were sequenced per donor among 350 to 400 genotyped donors of the cohort, with 15% to 20% of those sequences being non-productive. Broader findings and caveats from the paper: Most CMV-associated TCR beta chains appeared to be HLA-restricted in a later analysis, and the HLA associations seemed to be driven largely by CMV exposure. Cytomegalovirus status was reported to be diagnosed by the classifier with high specificity and sensitivity in both the original and validation cohorts. In a later analysis, around 15,000 TCR beta sequences were associated with specific HLA alleles at a false discovery rate of 0.05. Because HLA typing was unavailable for some donors at each locus, only the typed subset was used in association tests. According to the authors, the approach could potentially be generalized to other disease states and immunological phenotypes. The study listed 150 to 200 TCR beta chains as associated with cytomegalovirus. While some public TCRs were present in many individuals, most TCR sequences turned up only very rarely across donors. A later genetic analysis reported fewer N-insertions in productive TCRs among donors in an Asian-associated ancestry cluster than the roughly 720-donor mean. Because counts were too low, some 16 rarely observed V segments, including chromosome 9 orphons, were excluded from the earlier analysis of 587 of the donors. An earlier analysis of 587 of the donors showed that most TCR beta V segments appeared in productive rearrangements either about 90% or about 30% of the time, which broadly matched IMGT annotations. An association between a missense DCLRE1C variant and V-gene and J-gene trimming of TCR beta chains was found in a later genetic analysis and replicated in an independent cohort. Presence/absence analyses assumed roughly uniform sequencing depth across donors, an assumption that may not hold. Linkage disequilibrium might explain the correlated functional status among segregating V segments, but an unknown experimental factor could not be ruled out. Three of the identified cytomegalovirus-associated TCR beta chains were confirmed in vitro to be specific for cytomegalovirus antigens. A later analysis found that TCR association rates varied across HLA loci, with DRB1 alleles showing the most associated TCRs and HLA-C alleles the fewest. The sequencing pipeline was judged likely to have produced a cluster of highly shared sequence variants as a technical artifact. The only immune exposure information available for the cohort was CMV serostatus. A later analysis reported that several top co-occurrence clusters appeared linked to parvovirus B19, influenza, CMV and Epstein-Barr virus. Only TCR beta chains were sequenced in this cohort, and the absence of alpha or paired-chain data limited detectable features. In a later analysis, HLA-associated TCR beta chains were found to be more clonally expanded and to have lower generation probabilities than equally common non-associated chains. A further reported finding was that TCR beta sequences accurately predicted the HLA-A and HLA-B alleles for most subjects in the first cohort. When HLA alleles, especially DR and DQ, strongly co-occurred, attributing TCR associations to individual alleles was difficult.

Library preparation was by the immunoSEQ multiplex PCR assay. For the multiplex PCR, a mixture combining 60 forward primers for TCR Vbeta segments and 13 reverse primers for TCR Jbeta segments was used. Amplification of the CDR3 region of rearranged TCR beta genes was performed with a multiplex PCR assay on genomic DNA. The amplified TCR beta libraries were sequenced on the Illumina HiSeq System as 87-base-pair reads. The original pipeline was this. In a later analysis, tens of millions of unique TCR beta chains were counted across the approximately 670 repertoires, and roughly 11 million of these chains were shared by at least two donors. To remove PCR and sequencing errors, raw reads were error-corrected and collapsed into unique sequences using a nearest-neighbor algorithm that merged closely related sequences. CDR3 sequences were aligned to IMGT reference sequences to assign V, D and J gene segments. For a sequence to be retained, a match of at least six nucleotides was required to both a V gene segment and a J gene segment. A rearrangement was called productive if the CDR3 had no stop codons and remained in frame with V and J, and every other rearrangement was called non-productive. Following IMGT convention, CDR3 was defined as the stretch from the second conserved V-encoded cysteine to the conserved J-encoded phenylalanine. The earlier analysis of about 590 of the donors excluded sequences that lacked an unambiguous match to a single V gene segment. An earlier analysis of 587 of the donors classified V segments as functional when productive rearrangements were above 56.7% and as segregating when the standard deviation between donors was above 5%. To diagnose cytomegalovirus status from the catalog of TCR beta chain sequences, a statistical classification framework was built. A later analysis assigned V and J genes by comparing TCR nucleotide sequences with IMGT/GENE-DB human TR gene sequences. Using the TCRdist pipeline, a later analysis assigned CDR3 sequences along with most-parsimonious VDJ recombination scenarios. In a later analysis, every TCR beta chain was defined by the combination of its CDR3 amino acid sequence and its V-gene family, and reads without a unique V-gene family were dropped. As a way to deal with suspected cross-contamination and a sequencing artifact, a later analysis dropped 592 nucleotide sequences that were highly shared and had low generation probability. A later analysis calculated a clonal expansion index for each public chain from normalized within-repertoire ranks of inferred template counts. In a later analysis, generation probabilities were computed with a VDJ recombination model fitted to out-of-frame rearrangements, and the resulting probabilities were checked against IGoR. In a later analysis, TCR-TCR, TCR-HLA and TCR-CMV co-occurrence was scored with hypergeometric tests, and a repertoire-size bias correction was applied to TCR pairs. To estimate false discovery rates, a later analysis permuted the HLA or CMV assignments 20 times. In a later analysis, co-occurring TCRs were grouped using DBSCAN, and TCRdist sequence similarity was added for clustering within HLA-allele-positive subsets. Repertoires with fewer than 30,000 or more than 120,000 public chains, plus five repertoires with anomalous nucleotide sharing, were excluded from co-occurrence clustering. Drawn from immuneACCESS, this table holds only the in-frame rearrangements with V and J called that TCRdb kept. Clones are partly lost; checked studies trace under half to an unresolved V gene and leave the rest unexplained. For V, J and clone size, that table is used; D and trimming come from the DNA. In this sample the table shows around 140,000 clones, approximately 80% of which occur a single time. 3.9% of the sample lies in the top ten.

Concerning this clone: There is no known antigen for this receptor. Base qualities are not recorded, but no much larger clone differs from it by a single base.

The cohort comprised fewer than 700 healthy bone marrow donors. At the time of sampling, every cohort member was nominally healthy, though immune exposures that went unrecorded were likely present. The donor was CMV seronegative and was included in the group of a few hundred seronegative cohort members. A peripheral blood sample was collected from each donor, and TCR beta sequencing was performed on peripheral blood mononuclear cells. The Qiagen DNeasy Blood Extraction Kit was used to extract genomic DNA from the blood cell samples. The source of this sequence is a male donor in good health and CMV-seronegative. The source material was PBMCs.

The DNA reads as follows: TGTGCCAGCAGGGAGCAGGGTATCTACGAGCAGTACTTC. Protein translation: CASREQGIYEQYF. This chain joins TRBV2 to TRBJ2-7, with a tentative D gene TRBD1 over 5 matching bases. The germline ends are 12 bases apart after V is trimmed by 6 bases and J by 3 bases. According to the germline V gene, CDR1 reads SNHLY and CDR2 reads FYNNEI. From cysteine to phenylalanine, the CDR3 is 13 amino acids long. The DNA shown is the 39-base CDR3, in frame from base 1. The full variable domain, with segments outside the CDR3 supplied by the reference TRBV2 and TRBJ2-7 proteins, appears as EPEVTQTPSHQVTQMGQEVILRCVPISNHLYFYWYRQILGQKVEFLVSFYNNEISEKSEIFDDQFSVERPDGSNFTLKIRSTKLEDSAMYFCASREQGIYEQYFGPGTRLTVT.